These 17 T cell receptor beta chains were sequenced from one sample in a study of identical twins. MiXCR, applied by TCRdb to the 5' RACE reads, yields one record per CDR3 protein. The sample includes 600,000 to 700,000 distinct CDR3 sequences, 21% of them seen just once. The sample was also reused in another study, on T cells expressing NK-cell markers.

The sequencing sample was made of PBMCs. These receptors came from a woman aged 18 to 35 in good health.

This sequence joins TRBV7-6 and TRBJ2-5; D is undetermined. The CDR3 extends over 15 amino acids. V lost 1 base, J lost 10 bases, and 19 bases lay in between. The germline V gene encodes CDR1 SGHVS and CDR2 FNYEAQ. CDR3 sequence: CASSLVTSPVGDQYF. CDR3 bases: TGTGCCAGCAGCTTAGTTACAAGCCCCGTTGGGGACCAGTACTTC. The complete variable domain, with remaining parts taken from reference TRBV7-6 and TRBJ2-5, reads GAGVSQSPRYKVTKRGQDVALRCDPISGHVSLYWYRQALGQGPEFLTYFNYEAQQDKSGLPNDRFSAERPEGSISTLTIQRTEQRDSAMYRCASSLVTSPVGDQYFGPGTRLLVL.

CDR3 sequence reads: CASSAQDRSSEQYF. The CDR3 DNA reads TGTGCCAGCAGCGCGCAAGACAGGTCCAGCGAGCAGTACTTC. The chain has TRBV7-9 and TRBJ2-7; a weak D match, TRBD1 (6 bases). Trimming left V 5 bases short and J 6 bases short, with 17 bases between. The CDR3 is 14 amino acids. Per germline, CDR1 SEHNR and CDR2 FQNEAQ (reference sequence).

This clonotype showed up just a few times. The chain employs TRBV27 and TRBJ2-7, with TRBD1 as a possible D gene (5 bases). V dropped 5 bases and J dropped 6 bases, with 14 bases sitting between them. The CDR3 contains 13 residues. The V gene's germline CDR1 is MNHEY and CDR2 SMNVEV (reference sequence). Here the CDR3 DNA reads TGTGCCAGCAGTCGGACACCCCAAACCGAGCAGTACTTC. The encoded protein is CASSRTPQTEQYF.

The chain employs TRBV20-1 and TRBJ2-7; TRBD1 aligns across 9 bases. The ends lost 2 bases at V and 6 bases at J; junction bases unmatched: 8. CDR3 length: 14 amino acids. Germline CDR1 reads DFQATT; CDR2 reads SNEGSKA (reference sequence). The CDR3 protein is CSARTGTGSFEQYF. The CDR3 DNA sequence: TGCAGTGCTAGAACCGGGACAGGGTCTTTCGAGCAGTACTTC.

The CDR3 reads CASSIGTLRTDTQYF. The DNA for the CDR3 is TGCGCCAGCAGCATCGGGACTCTGCGCACAGATACGCAGTATTTT. The rearrangement uses TRBV5-1 and TRBJ2-3; a possible D gene is TRBD2 (6 bases). The length of the CDR3 is 15 residues. V shed 4 bases and J shed 1 base, with 13 bases lying between them. The germline V gene encodes CDR1 SGHRS and CDR2 YFSETQ.

The chain combines TRBV3-1 with TRBJ2-7; 7 bases are shared with TRBD1. With V trimmed by 3 bases and J by 4 bases, 12 bases remained unmatched. Germline lookup yields CDR1 LGHDT and CDR2 YNNKEL (reference sequence). The CDR3 sequence is 16 residues long. The CDR3 bases are TGTGCCAGCAGCCACCGACAGGGCCCTTCCCTGTACGAGCAGTACTTC. This codes for CASSHRQGPSLYEQYF.

The chain combines TRBV12-3 or TRBV12-4 with TRBJ2-7; unclear D gene. This CDR3 spans 12 amino acids. V dropped 5 bases and J dropped 5 bases, with 10 bases sitting between them. DNA for the CDR3: TGTGCCAGCAGTCTGCACTACAACGAGCAGTACTTC. Translated, it gives CASSLHYNEQYF.

This clonotype has more than one count but fewer than ten. The chain carries TRBV29-1 and TRBJ2-2; the D gene is possibly TRBD2 (6 bases). The length of the CDR3 is 13 residues. Germline V gene lookup returns CDR1 SQVTM and CDR2 ANQGSEA. V was pared by 5 bases and J by 3 bases, with 10 bases between. CDR3 DNA sequence: TGCAGCGTTCGCGGGAAAGACACCGGGGAGCTGTTTTTT. It specifies CSVRGKDTGELFF.

The chain combines TRBV12-3 or TRBV12-4 with TRBJ2-1; no firm D call. V was clipped by 3 bases and J by 6 bases, with 12 bases between them. The CDR3 has 14 amino acids. The DNA of the CDR3 is TGTGCCAGCAGTTTTGGTTCTGTCGCCAATGAGCAGTTCTTC. It codes for CASSFGSVANEQFF.

This clonotype was seen a few times. This chain uses TRBV7-8 with TRBJ2-7, with a tentative D call TRBD1 (5 bases). CDR1 is SGHVS and CDR2 is FQNEAQ in the germline V gene. Trimming left V 3 bases short and J 0 bases short, with 18 bases between. This CDR3 region has 17 residues. The CDR3 coding sequence is TGTGCCAGCAGCTTTGGGGCCGGGTTTGGCCCCTCCTACGAGCAGTACTTC. Amino acids: CASSFGAGFGPSYEQYF.

The V call is TRBV6-1, the J call TRBJ2-5, with D uncertain. Trimming pared 6 bases from V and 5 bases from J, leaving 19 bases between. Germline V gives CDR1 MNHNS, CDR2 SASEGT. The CDR3 loop spans 15 amino acids. DNA for the CDR3: TGTGCCAGCAGGAGACTTGGGAACGAGTGGGAGACCCAGTACTTC. It specifies CASRRLGNEWETQYF.

The genes are TRBV12-3 or TRBV12-4 and TRBJ2-3, with 8 bases aligning to TRBD2. J lost 3 bases, V lost 6 bases, and 8 bases had no gene match. The CDR3 has 15 amino acids. The CDR3 protein is CASSRSGMGTDTQYF. DNA for the CDR3: TGTGCCAGCAGCCGTAGCGGGATGGGTACAGATACGCAGTATTTT.

The rearrangement joins TRBV29-1 to TRBJ2-7; 7 bases are a match to TRBD2. The J segment lost 2 bases and the V segment lost 6 bases, leaving 7 bases of the junction unmatched. CDR1 and CDR2 from the germline V gene are SQVTM and ANQGSEA. The CDR3 extends over 13 amino acids. DNA of the CDR3: TGCAGCGTGGCCTCTAGCGGAGCCTACGAGCAGTACTTC. It encodes CSVASSGAYEQYF.

The table lists this clonotype with a few counts. This chain links TRBV10-3 with TRBJ2-3, with 8 positions matching TRBD2. The CDR3 loop spans 15 amino acids. CDR1 and CDR2 from the germline V gene are ENHRY and SYGVKD. With 11 bases clipped from V and 1 base from J, the junction kept 11 bases outside the gene matches. CDR3 bases: TGTGCCTCCCAGGAGGGGCGGGGGGGCACAGATACGCAGTATTTT. Its protein product is CASQEGRGGTDTQYF.

This clonotype showed up just a few times. This rearrangement joins TRBV7-3 to TRBJ2-1; TRBD1 matches at 10 bases. This CDR3 contains 14 residues. With V trimmed by 5 bases and J by 6 bases, 4 bases remained unmatched. Germline V lookup: CDR1 SGHTA, CDR2 FQGTGA. The CDR3 DNA follows: TGTGCCAGCAGCCAGGGACAGGGGATCAATGAGCAGTTCTTC. Translating it yields CASSQGQGINEQFF.

The rearrangement joins TRBV12-3 or TRBV12-4 to TRBJ2-2; a possible D gene is TRBD1 (5 bases). Trimming took 8 bases from V and 2 from J, leaving 15 bases between them. The CDR3 totals 15 residues. Here the CDR3 reads CASGLGRENTGELFF. The CDR3 region has the DNA TGTGCCAGCGGCCTTGGCAGGGAAAACACCGGGGAGCTGTTTTTT.

The V call is TRBV7-6, the J call TRBJ2-2, with D uncertain. Germline lookup yields CDR1 SGHVS and CDR2 FNYEAQ. V lost 5 bases to trimming and J lost 6 bases, with 13 bases between them. This CDR3 has 14 residues. The chain's CDR3 is CASSASFSPGELFF. The CDR3 bases are TGTGCCAGCAGCGCTTCGTTCTCCCCCGGGGAGCTGTTTTTT.